The clone carrying this TCR beta chain was seen a handful of times. Following extraction, RNA underwent reverse transcription to cDNA, which served as the sequencing template. The protocol was immunoSEQ multiplex PCR, while the TCRdb copy is restricted to in-frame clones and leaves out a portion. The sample records approximately 280,000 clones, 58% being singletons. This sample stems from a study of CD8+ T cells in alopecia areata. Treatment reported: oral pan-JAK inhibitor, 5-10 mg twice daily. The receptor was derived from a human donor with alopecia areata. The sample in question was CD4+ T cells sorted from blood, obtained at week 24, from a patient treated with tofacitinib.

CDR3 sequence (DNA): TGCGCCAGCAGCTTGCAGGGATCCTACAATGAGCAGTTCTTC. As protein: CASSLQGSYNEQFF. The chain uses TRBV5-1 and TRBJ2-1; a possible D gene is TRBD1 (5 bases). Germline values: CDR1 SGHRS, CDR2 YFSETQ. V gave up 1 base and J gave up 1 base, with 6 bases separating them. This CDR3 spans 14 amino acids.